Shown below are 20 T cell receptor beta chains from a single sample sequenced in a study of T cell repertoires in cytomegalovirus infection. These receptors' targets are unknown. TCRdb ran MiXCR on the reads and lists one entry per CDR3 protein. The data contain around 770,000 distinct CDR3 sequences, under 35% of them singletons. This specimen was cultured CD8+ T cells from PBMCs, taken from culture after CMV antigen stimulation. The receptor set was obtained from a human donor in good health (CMV status not recorded). Some clones in this sample may be carry-over from other donors' samples.

The sample holds many counts of this clonotype. The rearrangement links TRBV7-8 to TRBJ2-7; D might be TRBD1 (6 bases). The CDR3 runs to 13 residues. Germline V gene data show CDR1 as SGHVS and CDR2 as FQNEAQ. Trimming left V 4 bases short and J 6 bases short, with 13 bases between. CDR3 coding DNA: TGTGCCAGCAGCTCAGCCAGGGGAGCCGAGCAGTACGTC. Protein sequence: CASSSARGAEQYV.

The table lists this clonotype with a few counts. V and J are TRBV12-3 or TRBV12-4 and TRBJ2-7; TRBD1 aligns across 9 bases. The ends lost 4 bases at V and 2 bases at J; junction bases unmatched: 12. This CDR3 comprises 17 residues. Written as DNA, the CDR3 is TGTGCCAGCAGTTCCCTCTGGCGACAGGGGGGAACCTACGAGCAGTACTTC. Translation: CASSSLWRQGGTYEQYF.

This clonotype was seen only a few times. V gene TRBV6-2 or TRBV6-3 combines with J gene TRBJ1-5; a weak D match, TRBD1 (5 bases). The ends were cut back, 7 bases at V and 3 bases at J, with 10 bases in the middle. CDR3 size: 13 residues. Germline-derived CDR1 and CDR2 are MNHEY and SVGEGT. The CDR3 region is CASTPGFNQPQHF. In nucleotides, the CDR3 is TGTGCCAGCACTCCAGGGTTCAATCAGCCCCAGCATTTT.

This clonotype has just a few counts. CDR3 loop: CSASHEGPGTGELFF. The CDR3 nucleotides read TGCAGTGCTAGTCATGAGGGGCCCGGCACCGGGGAGCTGTTTTTT. V and J are TRBV20-1 and TRBJ2-2, with D perhaps being TRBD1 or TRBD2 (5 bases each). The length of the CDR3 is 15 residues. Germline CDR1 is DFQATT and CDR2 is SNEGSKA (reference sequence). The ends were cut back, 3 bases at V and 4 bases at J, with 15 bases in the middle.

The chain recombines TRBV6-1 with TRBJ2-7; D remains ambiguous. The CDR3 has 15 amino acids. CDR1 and CDR2 from the germline V gene are MNHNS and SASEGT. The germline V and J ends were trimmed by 1 base and 4 bases, with 14 bases remaining between them. CDR3 in DNA: TGTGCCAGCAGTGAAGAGGACCATCTCCGATACGAGCAGTACTTC. Its translation: CASSEEDHLRYEQYF.

The sample holds many counts of this clonotype. The chain carries TRBV6-2 or TRBV6-3 and TRBJ2-1; D remains ambiguous. This CDR3 contains 15 residues. Trimming took 7 bases from V and 2 from J, leaving 15 bases between them. Per the germline V gene, CDR1 is MNHEY and CDR2 is SVGEGT. CDR3: CASTLTPTPYNEQFF. The CDR3, as DNA: TGTGCCAGCACCCTTACTCCTACCCCCTACAATGAGCAGTTCTTC.

This clonotype was picked up many times. The chain couples TRBV27 to TRBJ2-6; the D is unclear. The germline V and J ends were trimmed by 6 bases and 0 bases, with 12 bases remaining between them. Germline CDR1 and CDR2: MNHEY and SMNVEV (reference sequence). The CDR3 runs to 16 residues. The CDR3 sequence: CASSRSANSGANVLTF. For the CDR3, the DNA is TGTGCCAGCAGCCGGTCAGCAAACTCTGGGGCCAACGTCCTGACTTTC.

The V gene is TRBV7-9, the J gene TRBJ1-4; D might be TRBD1 (5 bases). Trimming shortened V by 4 bases and J by 8 bases, and 20 bases separated the two germline ends. Germline CDR1 and CDR2: SEHNR and FQNEAQ (reference sequence). CDR3 length: 16 amino acids. CDR3 residues: CASSSPTPKGFEKLFF. The CDR3 region has the DNA TGTGCCAGCAGCTCACCTACCCCCAAGGGGTTCGAAAAACTGTTTTTT.

CDR3 amino acids: CASSTEGMNTEAFF. CDR3 bases: TGTGCCAGCAGTACGGAGGGCATGAACACTGAAGCTTTCTTT. This sequence joins TRBV6-1 and TRBJ1-1, with no clear D. The CDR3 totals 14 residues. Germline V gene data show CDR1 as MNHNS and CDR2 as SASEGT. Trimming pared 5 bases from V and 0 bases from J, leaving 10 bases between.

In the case of this clonotype: One end of the junction is discordant with germline, which a read error may explain. The J gene is TRBJ2-3, the V gene TRBV27; D tentatively fits TRBD1 or TRBD2 (6 bases each). Germline values: CDR1 MNHEY, CDR2 SMNVEV (reference sequence). There are 14 residues in the CDR3. This chain's CDR3 is CASMGGAGADTQNF. CDR3 sequence (DNA): TGTGCCAGCATGGGGGGCGCAGGGGCAGATACGCAGAATTTT.

This chain connects TRBV5-5 to TRBJ1-2, with D unresolved. The ends were cut back, 5 bases at V and 4 bases at J, with 12 bases in the middle. The CDR3 totals 13 residues. Germline V gene sequence: CDR1 SGHKS, CDR2 YYEKEE (reference sequence). This chain's CDR3 is CASSAENGYGYTF. The CDR3 coding sequence is TGTGCCAGCAGTGCTGAGAACGGCTATGGCTACACCTTC. The whole variable domain, filled in from reference TRBV5-5 and TRBJ1-2, reads DAGVTQSPTHLIKTRGQQVTLRCSPISGHKSVSWYQQVLGQGPQFIFQYYEKEERGRGNFPDRFSARQFPNYSSELNVNALLLGDSALYLCASSAENGYGYTFGSGTRLTVV.

J is TRBJ2-2 and V is TRBV12-3 or TRBV12-4, with D perhaps given as TRBD1 or TRBD2 (5 bases each). V was pared by 8 bases and J by 5 bases, with 15 bases between. This CDR3 region has 14 residues. The chain's CDR3 is CASVGLWGTGELFF. As DNA, the CDR3 is TGTGCCAGCGTTGGGCTTTGGGGGACCGGGGAGCTGTTTTTT.

In regard to this clonotype: One base away lies a much larger clone, so this may be a sequencing read error. V and J are TRBV6-5 and TRBJ2-2, with 7 bases aligning to TRBD2. Germline assignment: CDR1 MNHEY and CDR2 SVGAGI. The CDR3 covers 13 residues. V gave up 2 bases and J gave up 7 bases; unmatched junction bases: 1. CDR3 nucleotides: TGTGCCAGCAGTTACAGGGAGGGCGGGGAGCTGTTTTTT. Protein: CASSYREGGELFF.

This sequence joins TRBV6-5 and TRBJ2-1; D is ambiguous. The germline V gene encodes CDR1 MNHEY and CDR2 SVGAGI. CDR3 size: 18 residues. V was cut by 0 bases and J by 0 bases, with 15 bases left in between. Here the CDR3 reads CASSYSSLPHFSYNEQFF. DNA for the CDR3: TGTGCCAGCAGTTACTCCTCCCTCCCCCATTTCTCCTACAATGAGCAGTTCTTC.

This clonotype appeared a few times. The chain links TRBV6-1 to TRBJ1-5; D unresolved. Germline V lookup: CDR1 MNHNS, CDR2 SASEGT. Trimming pared 3 bases from V and 0 bases from J, leaving 12 bases between. The CDR3 is 16 amino acids. DNA of the CDR3: TGTGCCAGCAGTGATGACACAACTTATAGCAATCAGCCCCAGCATTTT. This encodes CASSDDTTYSNQPQHF.

The V and J genes are TRBV7-6 and TRBJ2-5; TRBD1 might be the D (6 bases). This CDR3 region has 15 residues. Trimming left V 0 bases short and J 1 base short, with 9 bases between. Germline CDR1 is SGHVS and CDR2 is FNYEAQ. CDR3 sequence: CASSLAGGTQETQYF. The DNA for the CDR3 is TGTGCCAGCAGCTTAGCAGGGGGTACCCAAGAGACCCAGTACTTC.

The rearrangement uses TRBV20-1 and TRBJ2-5; D not certain. The V and J ends lost 0 bases and 1 base respectively, with 15 bases between them. CDR1 is DFQATT and CDR2 is SNEGSKA in the germline V gene (reference sequence). CDR3 length: 16 amino acids. This CDR3 reads CSARDRFRTTQETQYF. The CDR3 bases are TGCAGTGCTAGAGATCGGTTCCGCACGACCCAAGAGACCCAGTACTTC.

The chain joins TRBV6-2 or TRBV6-3 to TRBJ2-7; D uncertain. The CDR3 runs 13 residues. Germline V gene lookup returns CDR1 MNHEY and CDR2 SVGEGT. V lost 6 bases and J lost 4, with 13 bases in between. The CDR3 coding sequence is TGTGCCAGCAGCCCACTCCCCGGTTACGAGCAGTACGTC. Amino acids: CASSPLPGYEQYV.

This rearrangement joins TRBV28 to TRBJ1-5; 7 bases line up with TRBD1. The CDR3 length is 18 residues. Germline CDR1 is MDHEN and CDR2 is SYDVKM. The ends lost 3 bases at V and 6 bases at J; junction bases unmatched: 17. The CDR3: CASSFRDREEHDSQPQHF. The CDR3 DNA is TGTGCCAGCAGTTTCCGCGACAGGGAGGAACATGACAGTCAGCCCCAGCATTTT.

The chain recombines TRBV7-6 with TRBJ2-3; TRBD2 matches at 13 bases. With V trimmed by 2 bases and J by 0 bases, 5 bases remained unmatched. Germline V gene data show CDR1 as SGHVS and CDR2 as FNYEAQ. The CDR3 contains 18 residues. The CDR3, as DNA: TGTGCCAGCAGCTTAACTAGCGGGGGGGGAGCTAGCACAGATACGCAGTATTTT. As protein: CASSLTSGGGASTDTQYF.